The rows below give T cell receptor beta chains drawn from one sample of a study of blood T cell repertoires in COVID-19. The method was immunoSEQ multiplex PCR; TCRdb's version includes in-frame clones alone and lacks a portion of them. This table has about 280,000 clones, roughly 88% appearing once. Sequencing was carried out using peripheral blood. Every receptor here comes from a man aged 18 to 29 with active or convalescent COVID-19. The CDR3 runs from the conserved cysteine through the conserved F or W. A D gene is named only where the DNA matches it firmly. Some rows have no size entry. The others give once, few or many, or a class for an expanded clone.

j_call: TRBJ1-5; v_call: TRBV18; clone_size: .; d_call: .; cdr3_aa: CASSLSTTNSNQPQHF; cdr3_nt: TGTGCCAGCTCACTTTCGACAACGAATAGCAATCAGCCCCAGCATTTT
j_call: TRBJ2-2; v_call: TRBV27; clone_size: .; d_call: .; cdr3_aa: CASSFDTGELFF; cdr3_nt: TGTGCCAGCAGTTTCGACACCGGGGAGCTGTTTTTT
j_call: TRBJ1-1; v_call: TRBV7-9; clone_size: .; d_call: .; cdr3_aa: CASSLEMTGNTEAFF; cdr3_nt: TGTGCCAGCAGCTTAGAAATGACAGGGAACACTGAAGCTTTCTTT
j_call: TRBJ1-2; v_call: TRBV4-1; clone_size: .; d_call: .; cdr3_aa: CASSALGKTGNGYTF; cdr3_nt: TGCGCCAGCAGCGCTCTAGGAAAAACCGGGAATGGCTACACCTTC
j_call: TRBJ2-3; v_call: TRBV19; clone_size: .; d_call: .; cdr3_aa: CASSYGPGGTSTDTQYF; cdr3_nt: TGTGCCAGTAGTTATGGCCCAGGGGGGACTAGCACAGATACGCAGTATTTT
j_call: TRBJ2-3; v_call: TRBV15; clone_size: .; d_call: TRBD1; cdr3_aa: CATSRRTGHIPDTQYF; cdr3_nt: TGTGCCACCAGCAGAAGGACAGGGCACATACCAGATACGCAGTATTTT
j_call: TRBJ1-1; v_call: TRBV29-1; clone_size: .; d_call: .; cdr3_aa: CSVGGPRGTEAFF; cdr3_nt: TGCAGCGTGGGAGGGCCCCGGGGGACTGAAGCTTTCTTT
j_call: TRBJ2-2; v_call: TRBV18; clone_size: .; d_call: TRBD1; cdr3_aa: CASSPKQGAGELFF; cdr3_nt: TGTGCCAGCTCACCAAAACAGGGGGCCGGGGAGCTGTTTTTT
j_call: TRBJ2-3; v_call: TRBV7-8; clone_size: .; d_call: TRBD2; cdr3_aa: CASSPTSDRNTQYF; cdr3_nt: TGTGCCAGCAGCCCCACTAGCGATCGAAATACGCAGTATTTT
j_call: TRBJ2-1; v_call: TRBV27; clone_size: .; d_call: TRBD1; cdr3_aa: CASSLSGQARDEQFF; cdr3_nt: TGTGCCAGCAGTTTGTCGGGACAGGCCAGGGATGAGCAGTTCTTC
j_call: TRBJ1-4; v_call: TRBV3-1/TRBV3-2; clone_size: .; d_call: .; cdr3_aa: CASSQTPGQSNEKLFF; cdr3_nt: TGTGCCAGCAGCCAAACTCCGGGACAATCTAATGAAAAACTGTTTTTT
j_call: TRBJ1-1; v_call: TRBV6-2/TRBV6-3; clone_size: .; d_call: TRBD1; cdr3_aa: CASSYPSTGGITEAFF; cdr3_nt: TGTGCCAGCAGTTACCCCTCGACAGGGGGGATCACTGAAGCTTTCTTT
j_call: TRBJ1-6; v_call: TRBV4-1; clone_size: .; d_call: .; cdr3_aa: CASSHTGPSYNSPLHF; cdr3_nt: TGCGCCAGCAGCCATACAGGGCCCTCCTATAATTCACCCCTCCACTTT
j_call: TRBJ2-2; v_call: TRBV7-3; clone_size: .; d_call: .; cdr3_aa: CASSLMGGSTGELFF; cdr3_nt: TGTGCCAGCAGCTTAATGGGGGGAAGCACCGGGGAGCTGTTTTTT
j_call: TRBJ1-2; v_call: TRBV11-2; clone_size: .; d_call: .; cdr3_aa: CASSLPGSYGYTF; cdr3_nt: TGTGCCAGCAGCTTACCAGGGTCCTATGGCTACACCTTC
j_call: TRBJ1-2; v_call: TRBV3-1/TRBV3-2; clone_size: few; d_call: TRBD1; cdr3_aa: CASSQALGTVNYGYTF; cdr3_nt: TGTGCCAGCAGCCAAGCACTTGGGACAGTTAACTATGGCTACACCTTC
j_call: TRBJ2-5; v_call: TRBV12-5; clone_size: .; d_call: TRBD1; cdr3_aa: CASGPGTDQETQYF; cdr3_nt: TGTGCTAGTGGCCCCGGGACAGACCAAGAGACCCAGTACTTC
j_call: TRBJ2-7; v_call: TRBV7-9; clone_size: .; d_call: TRBD2; cdr3_aa: CASSREAPYEQYF; cdr3_nt: TGTGCCAGCAGCCGGGAGGCCCCCTACGAGCAGTACTTC
j_call: TRBJ1-4; v_call: TRBV6-2/TRBV6-3; clone_size: .; d_call: TRBD1; cdr3_aa: CASSNPSRGQLFF; cdr3_nt: TGTGCCAGCAGTAACCCATCCAGGGGACAGTTGTTTTTT